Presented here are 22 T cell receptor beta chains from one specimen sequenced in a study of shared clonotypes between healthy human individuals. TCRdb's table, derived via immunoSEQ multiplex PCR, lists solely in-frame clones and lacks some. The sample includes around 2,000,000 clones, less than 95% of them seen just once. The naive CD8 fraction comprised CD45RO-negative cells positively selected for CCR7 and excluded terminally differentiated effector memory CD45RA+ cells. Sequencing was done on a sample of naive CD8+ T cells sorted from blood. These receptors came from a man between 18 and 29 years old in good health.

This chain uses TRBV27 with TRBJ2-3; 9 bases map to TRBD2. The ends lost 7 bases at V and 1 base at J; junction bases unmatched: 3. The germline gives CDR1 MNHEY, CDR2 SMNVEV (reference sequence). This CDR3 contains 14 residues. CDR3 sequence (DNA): TGTGCCAGCATGCGGGGGGGTGGCACAGATACGCAGTATTTT. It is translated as CASMRGGGTDTQYF.

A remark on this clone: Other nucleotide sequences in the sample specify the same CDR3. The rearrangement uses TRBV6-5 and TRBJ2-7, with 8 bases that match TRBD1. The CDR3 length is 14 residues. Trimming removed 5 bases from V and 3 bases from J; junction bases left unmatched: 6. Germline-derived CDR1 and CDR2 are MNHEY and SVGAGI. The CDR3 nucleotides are TGTGCCAGCAGTCCCGGGACAGGATACTACGAGCAGTACTTC. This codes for CASSPGTGYYEQYF.

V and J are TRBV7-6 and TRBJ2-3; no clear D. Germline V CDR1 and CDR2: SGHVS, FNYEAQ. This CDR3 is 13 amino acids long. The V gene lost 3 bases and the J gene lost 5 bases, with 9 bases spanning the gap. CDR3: CASSFGDGDTQYF. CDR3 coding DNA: TGTGCCAGCAGCTTCGGAGACGGAGATACGCAGTATTTT.

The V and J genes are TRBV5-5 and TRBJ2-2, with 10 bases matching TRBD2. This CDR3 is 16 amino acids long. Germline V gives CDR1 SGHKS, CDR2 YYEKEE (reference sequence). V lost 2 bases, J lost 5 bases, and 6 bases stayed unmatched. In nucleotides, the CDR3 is TGTGCCAGCAGCTTTCTAGCGGGAGTAAGGACCGGGGAGCTGTTTTTT. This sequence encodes CASSFLAGVRTGELFF.

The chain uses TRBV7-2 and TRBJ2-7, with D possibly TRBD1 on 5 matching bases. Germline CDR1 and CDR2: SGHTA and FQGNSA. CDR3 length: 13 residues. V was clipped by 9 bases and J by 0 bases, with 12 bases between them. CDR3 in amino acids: CASVQENSYEQYF. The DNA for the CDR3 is TGTGCCAGTGTACAGGAGAACTCCTACGAGCAGTACTTC.

DNA of the CDR3: TGTGCCGTCGGACATAGGCTGACCTACAATGAGCAGTTCTTC. Translation gives CAVGHRLTYNEQFF. V is TRBV15 and J is TRBJ2-1; D might be TRBD1 (5 bases). The CDR3 runs 14 residues. Trimming removed 11 bases at V and 2 bases at J, with 16 bases between. Germline-derived CDR1 and CDR2 are LNHNV and YYDKDF (reference sequence).

The CDR3 loop is CASSNTASNYGYTF. CDR3 nucleotide sequence: TGTGCCAGCAGCAATACAGCTTCTAACTATGGCTACACCTTC. The V and J genes are TRBV21-1 and TRBJ1-2; TRBD1, the table's D call, lacks a check against the DNA. TRBV21-1 is marked as a pseudogene. The CDR3 spans 14 residues.

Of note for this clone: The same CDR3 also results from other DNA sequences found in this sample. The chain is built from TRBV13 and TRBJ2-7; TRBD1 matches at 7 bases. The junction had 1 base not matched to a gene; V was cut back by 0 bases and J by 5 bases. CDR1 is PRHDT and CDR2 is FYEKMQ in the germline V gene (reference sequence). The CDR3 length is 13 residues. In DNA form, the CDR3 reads TGTGCCAGCAGCTTAGGGCAGGGGGACGAGCAGTACTTC. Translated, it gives CASSLGQGDEQYF.

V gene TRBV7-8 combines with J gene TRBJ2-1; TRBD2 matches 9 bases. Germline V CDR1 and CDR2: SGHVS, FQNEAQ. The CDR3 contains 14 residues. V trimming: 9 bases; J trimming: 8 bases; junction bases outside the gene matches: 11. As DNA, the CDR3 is TGTGCCAGTCGGGCGGGAGGGCCCATCGATGAGCAGTTCTTC. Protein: CASRAGGPIDEQFF. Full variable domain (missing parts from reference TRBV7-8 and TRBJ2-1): GAGVSQSPRYKVAKRGQDVALRCDPISGHVSLFWYQQALGQGPEFLTYFQNEAQLDKSGLPSDRFFAERPEGSVSTLKIQRTQQEDSAVYLCASRAGGPIDEQFFGPGTRLTVL.

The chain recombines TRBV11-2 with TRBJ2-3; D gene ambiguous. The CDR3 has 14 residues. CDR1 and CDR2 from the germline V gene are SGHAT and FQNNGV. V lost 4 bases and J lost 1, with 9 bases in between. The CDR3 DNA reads TGTGCCAGCAGCTCCTCTATGGGCACAGATACGCAGTATTTT. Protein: CASSSSMGTDTQYF. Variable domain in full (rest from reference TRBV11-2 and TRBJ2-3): EAGVAQSPRYKIIEKRQSVAFWCNPISGHATLYWYQQILGQGPKLLIQFQNNGVVDDSQLPKDRFSAERLKGVDSTLKIQPAKLEDSAVYLCASSSSMGTDTQYFGPGTRLTVL.

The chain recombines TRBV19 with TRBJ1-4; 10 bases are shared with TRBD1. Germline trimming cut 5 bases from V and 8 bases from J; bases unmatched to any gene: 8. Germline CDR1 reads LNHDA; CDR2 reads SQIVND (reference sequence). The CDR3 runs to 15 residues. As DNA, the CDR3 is TGTGCCAGTAGTTTCCCCGGGACAGGGGCCGAAAAACTGTTTTTT. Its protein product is CASSFPGTGAEKLFF. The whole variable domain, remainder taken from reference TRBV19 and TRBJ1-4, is DGGITQSPKYLFRKEGQNVTLSCEQNLNHDAMYWYRQDPGQGLRLIYYSQIVNDFQKGDIAEGYSVSREKKESFPLTVTSAQKNPTAFYLCASSFPGTGAEKLFFGSGTQLSVL.

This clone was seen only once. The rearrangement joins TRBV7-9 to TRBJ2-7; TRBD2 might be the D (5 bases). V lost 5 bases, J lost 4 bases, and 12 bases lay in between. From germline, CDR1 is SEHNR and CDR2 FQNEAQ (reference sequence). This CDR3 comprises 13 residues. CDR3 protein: CASSQSSGYEQYF. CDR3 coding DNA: TGTGCCAGCAGCCAATCCTCGGGATACGAGCAGTACTTC.

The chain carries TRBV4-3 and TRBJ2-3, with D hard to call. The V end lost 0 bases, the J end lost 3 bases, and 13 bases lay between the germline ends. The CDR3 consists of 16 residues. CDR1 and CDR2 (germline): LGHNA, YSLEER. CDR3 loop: CASSQEIGWGTDTQYF. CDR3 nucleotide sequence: TGCGCCAGCAGCCAAGAAATAGGGTGGGGAACAGATACGCAGTATTTT.

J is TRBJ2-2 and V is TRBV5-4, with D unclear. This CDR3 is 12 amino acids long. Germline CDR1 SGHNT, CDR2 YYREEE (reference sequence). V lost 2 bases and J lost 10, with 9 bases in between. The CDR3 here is CASSLGHEELFF. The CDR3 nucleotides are TGTGCCAGCAGCTTAGGTCATGAGGAGCTGTTTTTT.

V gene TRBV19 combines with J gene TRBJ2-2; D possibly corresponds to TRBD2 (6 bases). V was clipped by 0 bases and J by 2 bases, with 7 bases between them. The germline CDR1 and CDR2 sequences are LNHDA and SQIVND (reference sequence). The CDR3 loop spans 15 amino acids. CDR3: CASSIDAGNTGELFF. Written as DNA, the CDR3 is TGTGCCAGTAGTATAGATGCGGGAAACACCGGGGAGCTGTTTTTT.

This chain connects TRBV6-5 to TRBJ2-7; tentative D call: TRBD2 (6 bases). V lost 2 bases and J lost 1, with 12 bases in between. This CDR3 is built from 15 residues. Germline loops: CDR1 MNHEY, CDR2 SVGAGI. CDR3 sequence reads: CASSYTLAESYEQYF. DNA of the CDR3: TGTGCCAGCAGTTACACATTAGCGGAGTCCTACGAGCAGTACTTC.

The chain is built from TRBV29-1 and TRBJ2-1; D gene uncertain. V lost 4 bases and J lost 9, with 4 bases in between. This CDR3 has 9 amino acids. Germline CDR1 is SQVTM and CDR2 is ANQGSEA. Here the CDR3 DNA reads TGCAGCGTTGGTGTTGAGCAGTTCTTC. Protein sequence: CSVGVEQFF.

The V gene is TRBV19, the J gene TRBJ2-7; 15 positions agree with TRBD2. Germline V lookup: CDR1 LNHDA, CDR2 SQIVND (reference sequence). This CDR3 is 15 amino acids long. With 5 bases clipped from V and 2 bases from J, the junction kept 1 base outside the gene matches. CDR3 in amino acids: CASSGLAGGAYEQYF. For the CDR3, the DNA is TGTGCCAGTAGTGGACTAGCGGGAGGGGCCTACGAGCAGTACTTC.

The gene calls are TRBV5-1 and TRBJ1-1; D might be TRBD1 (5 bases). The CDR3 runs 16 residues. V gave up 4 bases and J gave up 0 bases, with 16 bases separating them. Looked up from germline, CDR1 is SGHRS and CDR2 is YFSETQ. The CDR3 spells CASSPRDGLMNTEAFF. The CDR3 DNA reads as TGCGCCAGCAGCCCCCGGGACGGCCTTATGAACACTGAAGCTTTCTTT.

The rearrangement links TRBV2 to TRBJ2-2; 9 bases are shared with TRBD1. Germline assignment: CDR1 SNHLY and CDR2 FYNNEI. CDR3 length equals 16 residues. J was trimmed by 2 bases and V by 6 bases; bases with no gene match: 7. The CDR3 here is CASSTPGQGNTGELFF. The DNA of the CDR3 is TGTGCCAGCAGCACCCCGGGACAGGGTAACACCGGGGAGCTGTTTTTT.

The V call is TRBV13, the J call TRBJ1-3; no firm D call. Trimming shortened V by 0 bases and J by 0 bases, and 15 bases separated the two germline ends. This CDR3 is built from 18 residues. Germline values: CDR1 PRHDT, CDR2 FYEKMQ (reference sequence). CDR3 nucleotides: TGTGCCAGCAGCTTAGGCGGGGAGGGTATGTTCTCTGGAAACACCATATATTTT. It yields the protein CASSLGGEGMFSGNTIYF.

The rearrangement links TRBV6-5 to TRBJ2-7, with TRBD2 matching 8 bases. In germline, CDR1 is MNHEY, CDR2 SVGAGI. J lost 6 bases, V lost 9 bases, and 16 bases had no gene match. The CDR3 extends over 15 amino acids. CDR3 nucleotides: TGTGCCAGGAGGGGCCCCAGCGGGAGTTTTAGCGAGCAGTACTTC. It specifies CARRGPSGSFSEQYF.